This T cell receptor beta chain was sequenced for a study of blood T cell repertoires in COVID-19. Turning to the study itself: The origin of the acute and convalescent COVID-19 samples was the United States, Italy and Spain. Nucleic acid was either cDNA or gDNA, and it came from T cells, B-cell-depleted T cells, or PBMCs.

The CDR3 covers 16 residues. CDR1 SGHKS and CDR2 YYEKEE come from the germline V gene (reference sequence). Germline trimming cut 3 bases from V and 3 bases from J; bases unmatched to any gene: 9. Participants were aged about 18 to 90 years, lived in over 20 US areas, and enrolled virtually. All recovered Cohort 3 donors got two negative PCRs, got clearance, or saw symptom resolution. The method was immunoSEQ multiplex PCR; TCRdb's version includes in-frame clones alone and lacks a portion of them. The table has a few hundred thousand clones, 70% to 90% seen once. The chain is built from TRBV5-5 and TRBJ2-3; 8 bases agree with TRBD1. The sample taken for sequencing was PBMCs or T cells enriched from blood (not recorded which). The source of this sequence is a woman aged 50 to 65 who had recovered from COVID-19. The CDR3: CASSSQGARRTDTQYF. CDR3 nucleotide sequence: TGTGCCAGCAGCTCCCAGGGGGCGCGGAGGACAGATACGCAGTATTTT.